This TCR beta chain appears in the sequencing data of a study of T cells in localized non-small cell lung cancer. In the case of this clone: What it binds is unknown.

The repertoire was sequenced with immunoSEQ multiplex PCR; TCRdb's copy has only in-frame clones and lacks some. This sample has about 6,000 clones, with 28% found just once. The V and J ends lost 4 bases and 1 base respectively, with 11 bases between them. CDR1 SGHNT and CDR2 YENEEA come from the germline V gene. This CDR3 is 14 amino acids long. Notes on the study in general: It remains possible that heterogeneity exists, since only one tumor region was sequenced.

The specimen comprised lung tumor tissue, sampled before any cancer treatment. This sequence was found in a female donor of 60 years or more with stage I lung adenocarcinoma. The chain recombines TRBV11-3 with TRBJ2-7; D is uncertain. CDR3 sequence reads: CASSSPLASYEQYF. CDR3 DNA: TGTGCCAGCAGCTCCCCACTGGCTTCCTACGAGCAGTACTTC.